A single sample gave rise to the 26 T cell receptor beta chains below, sequenced in a study of blood T cells in healthy people across ages (dated by TCRdb to between 2015 and 2016). Library preparation used 5' RACE. Sequenced using an Illumina HiSeq 2500. A second PCR of roughly 7 to 12 cycles was performed with a sample-barcoded 5' primer and a J-beta primer mix. The public reads were run again by TCRdb, first through fastp at Q25 and then through MiXCR, and only productive beta chains were kept. Entries are consolidated by CDR3 protein sequence, retaining the most common genes and DNA. Present in this sample are around 800,000 distinct CDR3 sequences, about half of which were seen just once. The top ten constitute around a sixth of the sample. The sample comprised blood. All receptors come from a man aged 80 or over in good health.

At least ten counts were recorded for this clonotype. The rearrangement uses TRBV7-9 and TRBJ2-5; D call uncertain. Per germline, CDR1 SEHNR and CDR2 FQNEAQ (reference sequence). The CDR3 has 17 residues. V was clipped by 0 bases and J by 3 bases, with 17 bases between them. This chain's CDR3 is CASSLAAAAGLEETQYF. CDR3 DNA: TGTGCCAGCAGCTTAGCGGCGGCAGCCGGGCTAGAAGAGACCCAGTACTTC.

In this sample, this clonotype turned up a few times. The rearrangement links TRBV7-9 to TRBJ2-7; D tentatively reads TRBD1 or TRBD2 (5 bases each). Deletions cut 1 base from V and 4 bases from J, with 11 bases between. The CDR3 extends over 14 amino acids. Germline V gene sequence: CDR1 SEHNR, CDR2 FQNEAQ (reference sequence). The CDR3 DNA reads TGTGCCAGCAGCTTAGAATCCTGGGGGTACGAGCAGTACTTC. Amino acid sequence: CASSLESWGYEQYF. Full variable domain (remainder filled in from reference TRBV7-9 and TRBJ2-7): DTGVSQNPRHKITKRGQNVTFRCDPISEHNRLYWYRQTLGQGPEFLTYFQNEAQLEKSRLLSDRFSAERPKGSFSTLEIQRTEQGDSAMYLCASSLESWGYEQYFGPGTRLTVT.

The rearrangement joins TRBV7-9 to TRBJ2-6; D not resolved. Germline assignment: CDR1 SEHNR and CDR2 FQNEAQ (reference sequence). Trimming took 5 bases from V and 3 from J, leaving 8 bases between them. This CDR3 contains 14 residues. CDR3 coding DNA: TGTGCCAGCAGCAGGTCCCTTGGGGCCAACGTCCTGACTTTC. Protein: CASSRSLGANVLTF.

V is TRBV25-1 and J is TRBJ2-3; 9 bases line up with TRBD2. V trimming: 4 bases; J trimming: 3 bases; junction bases outside the gene matches: 5. CDR3 length: 15 residues. Germline V lookup: CDR1 MGHDK, CDR2 SYGVNS. The CDR3 sequence is CASSGKREVTDTQYF. CDR3 nucleotides: TGTGCCAGCAGTGGAAAGCGGGAGGTAACAGATACGCAGTATTTT.

The rearrangement uses TRBV7-6 and TRBJ1-6; D call uncertain. Germline-derived CDR1 and CDR2 are SGHVS and FNYEAQ. V was shortened by 1 base and J by 8 bases, with 6 bases between the two germline ends. This CDR3 spans 13 amino acids. The DNA of the CDR3 is TGTGCCAGCAGCTTAGAACCTTATTCACCCCTCCACTTT. Amino acids: CASSLEPYSPLHF.

A remark on this clonotype: Germline is not matched at one junction end, which may reflect a read error. The gene calls are TRBV25-1 and TRBJ1-2; D is unresolved. CDR3 length: 11 residues. Germline CDR1 and CDR2: MGHDK and SYGVNS. The chain's CDR3 is CSSTGCGGYTF. The CDR3 DNA reads TGTTCCAGCACGGGGTGTGGAGGCTACACCTTC.

This clonotype was observed a few times. The chain combines TRBV5-1 with TRBJ1-1; D may be TRBD1 (6 bases). Per the germline V gene, CDR1 is SGHRS and CDR2 is YFSETQ. V was pared by 3 bases and J by 4 bases, with 16 bases between. There are 15 residues in the CDR3. In nucleotides, the CDR3 is TGCGCCAGCAGCTCGAGCGGGACACGAGGCACTGAAGCTTTCTTT. This encodes CASSSSGTRGTEAFF.

This clonotype was observed a handful of times. The chain links TRBV30 to TRBJ1-1; no clear D. Trimming pared 5 bases from V and 4 bases from J, leaving 14 bases between. In germline, CDR1 is GTSNPN, CDR2 SVGIG (reference sequence). The CDR3 runs to 13 residues. This CDR3 reads CAWGHGYVTEAFF. For the CDR3, the DNA is TGTGCCTGGGGGCATGGCTATGTCACTGAAGCTTTCTTT.

This clonotype was detected ten times or more. The chain recombines TRBV4-2 with TRBJ2-7; 15 nucleotides line up with TRBD2. The CDR3 spans 16 residues. With V trimmed by 1 base and J by 4 bases, 2 bases remained unmatched. Germline V gene sequence: CDR1 LGHNA, CDR2 YNFKEQ. The CDR3 region is CASSQGTSGREYEQYF. In DNA form, the CDR3 reads TGTGCCAGCAGCCAAGGGACTAGCGGGAGGGAGTACGAGCAGTACTTC.

The chain uses TRBV27 and TRBJ2-5; no clear D. Trimming removed 6 bases at V and 11 bases at J, with 25 bases between. Germline V gives CDR1 MNHEY, CDR2 SMNVEV (reference sequence). CDR3 size: 15 residues. CDR3 sequence reads: CASSKTEAPLSEQYF. In DNA, the CDR3 is TGTGCCAGCAGCAAGACCGAGGCACCCCTGAGTGAGCAGTACTTC.

This sequence joins TRBV29-1 and TRBJ2-1; D remains unclear. CDR1 SQVTM and CDR2 ANQGSEA come from the germline V gene. CDR3 length: 10 residues. This chain's CDR3 is CTLSPDEQFF. CDR3 sequence (DNA): TGCACTTTGAGCCCGGATGAGCAGTTCTTC.

This clonotype was seen a few times. This chain links TRBV27 with TRBJ2-1; D uncertain. The germline CDR1 and CDR2 sequences are MNHEY and SMNVEV (reference sequence). The ends were cut back, 2 bases at V and 5 bases at J, with 7 bases in the middle. CDR3 size: 13 residues. The CDR3 protein is CASSLMANNEQFF. Here the CDR3 DNA reads TGTGCCAGCAGTTTAATGGCAAACAATGAGCAGTTCTTC.

Only a few counts were recorded for this clonotype. The V and J genes are TRBV7-2 and TRBJ2-1, with TRBD2 matching over 14 bases. V trimming: 5 bases; J trimming: 9 bases; junction bases outside the gene matches: 9. The germline gives CDR1 SGHTA, CDR2 FQGNSA. CDR3 length: 16 amino acids. The CDR3 DNA sequence: TGTGCCAGCAGCCTCCCGGGACTAGCGGGAGTTGTTGAGCAGTTCTTC. Its protein product is CASSLPGLAGVVEQFF. The full variable domain, rest sourced from reference TRBV7-2 and TRBJ2-1, is GAGVSQSPSNKVTEKGKDVELRCDPISGHTALYWYRQSLGQGLEFLIYFQGNSAPDKSGLPSDRFSAERTGGSVSTLTIQRTQQEDSAVYLCASSLPGLAGVVEQFFGPGTRLTVL.

This chain connects TRBV20-1 to TRBJ2-3; D might be TRBD1 or TRBD2, each matching 5 bases. The ends were cut back, 6 bases at V and 1 base at J, with 20 bases in the middle. The CDR3 sequence is 16 residues long. Germline V gene lookup returns CDR1 DFQATT and CDR2 SNEGSKA (reference sequence). CDR3 coding DNA: TGCAGTGCCGGGGCTCACGCGGTTGGGCGCACAGATACGCAGTATTTT. Amino acid sequence: CSAGAHAVGRTDTQYF.

This chain uses TRBV6-1 with TRBJ2-6; perhaps TRBD1 as D (6 bases). Trimming removed 6 bases from V and 0 bases from J, with 9 bases in between. The CDR3 extends over 15 amino acids. Germline V gene data show CDR1 as MNHNS and CDR2 as SASEGT. The DNA for the CDR3 is TGTGCCAGCAGGGGACATACCTCTGGGGCCAACGTCCTGACTTTC. Translated, it gives CASRGHTSGANVLTF.

The chain uses TRBV20-1 and TRBJ2-5; 8 nucleotides align to TRBD2. The germline CDR1 and CDR2 sequences are DFQATT and SNEGSKA (reference sequence). CDR3 size: 14 residues. V lost 6 bases and J lost 5; bases outside the gene matches: 11. The CDR3 nucleotides read TGCAGTGCGTCAGCGGGAGACCAGGGGGAGACCCAGTACTTC. The encoded protein is CSASAGDQGETQYF.

The chain recombines TRBV10-2 with TRBJ2-3; D possibly uses TRBD1 or TRBD2 (5 bases each). There are 15 residues in the CDR3. Germline CDR1 is WSHSY and CDR2 is SAAADI. V was pared by 10 bases and J by 8 bases, with 25 bases between. The CDR3 DNA reads TGCGCCACCGGGGCTGGGAGTCCGTCCACGGTTACGCAGTATTTT. Its protein is CATGAGSPSTVTQYF.

This clonotype appeared many times. The CDR3 region is CASSRTGTHSRYEQYF. CDR3 nucleotide sequence: TGTGCCAGCAGTAGGACAGGGACTCACTCACGCTACGAGCAGTACTTC. The chain uses TRBV6-5 and TRBJ2-7, with 8 bases matching TRBD1. V lost 5 bases to trimming and J lost 3 bases; unmatched junction nucleotides: 12. The germline CDR1 and CDR2 sequences are MNHEY and SVGAGI. This CDR3 region has 16 residues.

This clonotype showed up just a few times. The CDR3 loop reads CSASPGMGTEAFF. Here the CDR3 DNA reads TGCAGCGCCTCCCCTGGGATGGGCACTGAAGCTTTCTTT. The chain recombines TRBV29-1 with TRBJ1-1; D remains unclear. The CDR3 runs 13 residues. Trimming took off 7 bases at V and 4 bases at J, with 16 bases between the two ends. The germline CDR1 and CDR2 sequences are SQVTM and ANQGSEA.

The V gene is TRBV4-3, the J gene TRBJ2-2; tentative D call: TRBD2 (5 bases). Germline V CDR1 and CDR2: LGHNA, YSLEER. The CDR3 is 14 amino acids. V was pared by 1 base and J by 4 bases, with 7 bases between. CDR3 amino acids: CASSQGLPTGELFF. CDR3 DNA sequence: TGCGCCAGCAGCCAAGGACTACCCACCGGGGAGCTGTTTTTT.

The V and J genes are TRBV7-2 and TRBJ2-4; 10 bases match TRBD1. The end of the DNA is better explained by TRBJ2-5, so the J call may be wrong. CDR1 SGHTA and CDR2 FQGNSA come from the germline V gene. This CDR3 contains 16 residues. DNA for the CDR3: TGTGCCAGCAGCTTAATGGGACAGGGGATTCAAGAGACCCAGTACTTC. Amino acids: CASSLMGQGIQETQYF.

The V call is TRBV24-1, the J call TRBJ2-5, with D tentatively TRBD1 or TRBD2 (5 bases each). V was cut by 4 bases and J by 2 bases, with 7 bases left in between. Germline V lookup: CDR1 KGHDR, CDR2 SFDVKD. The CDR3 covers 13 residues. For the CDR3, the DNA is TGTGCCACCAGTGAGGGGGTACAAGAGACCCAGTACTTC. It specifies CATSEGVQETQYF.

The chain employs TRBV15 and TRBJ2-7; TRBD2 matches at 10 bases. Germline V gene lookup returns CDR1 LNHNV and CDR2 YYDKDF (reference sequence). This CDR3 is 13 amino acids long. V gave up 5 bases and J gave up 7 bases; unmatched junction bases: 5. This CDR3 is CATSSGLAVEQYF. CDR3 nucleotides: TGTGCCACCAGCTCCGGACTAGCGGTTGAGCAGTACTTC.

The chain links TRBV12-3 or TRBV12-4 to TRBJ2-4; D is unclear. The better agreement between TRBJ2-7 and the DNA end casts doubt on the J call. CDR3 length: 13 residues. Here the CDR3 reads CASSTSRTYEQYF. The CDR3 region has the DNA TGTGCCAGCAGCACCAGCCGAACCTACGAGCAGTACTTC.

The table lists this clonotype with a few counts. As DNA, the CDR3 is TGTGCCAGCAACATAAGGGCTAGCGGGAGTAATGAGCAGTTCTTC. Translation: CASNIRASGSNEQFF. The chain has TRBV6-5 and TRBJ2-1; 10 bases align to TRBD2. The germline V gene has CDR1 MNHEY and CDR2 SVGAGI. The CDR3 covers 15 residues. The ends lost 7 bases at V and 7 bases at J; junction bases unmatched: 10.

The DNA for the CDR3 is TGTGCCAGCAGTTTTTGGCAGTCCTCTGGGGCCAACGTCCTGACTTTC. This encodes CASSFWQSSGANVLTF. The chain joins TRBV12-3 or TRBV12-4 to TRBJ2-6; D is uncertain. The V and J ends lost 3 bases and 0 bases respectively, with 9 bases between them. The CDR3 spans 16 residues.